Listed below are T cell receptor beta chains from one sample, sequenced in a study of blood T cell repertoires in COVID-19. TCRdb keeps only in-frame clones here, not all; method: immunoSEQ multiplex PCR. The sample yields approximately 74,000 clones, approximately 75% seen once. Sequencing used peripheral blood. The receptors were gathered from a human donor in a cohort sampled during active COVID-19. CDR3s include the opening cysteine and the closing phenylalanine or tryptophan. The D gene is left open where the match is weak. Not every row has a clone size; where given, it reads once, few, many or a size class.

once	TRBD1	TRBV28	TRBJ1-1	TGTGCCAGCAGTCTCACGCAGGGGGTAGCTTTCTTT	CASSLTQGVAFF
.	.	TRBV4-1	TRBJ2-5	TGCGCCAGCAGCCAAGATGAGGCAGACGGGGAGACCCAGTACTTC	CASSQDEADGETQYF
.	.	TRBV20-1	TRBJ1-2	TGCAGTGCTAGTGGGGGCGCGAACTATGGCTACACCTTC	CSASGGANYGYTF
.	TRBD2	TRBV25-1	TRBJ2-7	TGTGCCAGCAGCGAACCGGGACTAGCGGGAGCCGAGCAGTACTTC	CASSEPGLAGAEQYF
.	TRBD1	TRBV28	TRBJ2-3	TGTGCCAGCAGTTTACCGCGACAGGGGGCCTACACAGATACGCAGTATTTT	CASSLPRQGAYTDTQYF
.	.	TRBV4-1	TRBJ2-7	TGCGCCAGCAGCCAAGAGGGGGGCTCACAGGGGTTCTACGAGCAGTACTTC	CASSQEGGSQGFYEQYF
once	.	TRBV28	TRBJ2-3	TGTGCCAGCAGTTCCGGGTCCACAGATACGCAGTATTTT	CASSSGSTDTQYF
few	TRBD2	TRBV6-2/TRBV6-3	TRBJ2-2	TGTGCCAGCAGTTACAGGTCGGGACTAATTAACACCGGGGAGCTGTTTTTT	CASSYRSGLINTGELFF
.	.	TRBV6-5	TRBJ1-4	TGTGCCAGCAGTTCTGAAGGGGCTAATGAAAAACTGTTTTTT	CASSSEGANEKLFF
.	TRBD2	TRBV27	TRBJ2-3	TGTGCCAGCGGGGCGGGAGACCGTTCAGATACGCAGTATTTT	CASGAGDRSDTQYF
.	.	TRBV5-1	TRBJ2-2	TGCGCCAGCAGCTCCGAGTACACCGGGGAGCTGTTTTTT	CASSSEYTGELFF
.	.	TRBV7-2	TRBJ2-3	TGTGCCAGCAGCTTATTTGGCTCCAAGGATACGCAGTATTTT	CASSLFGSKDTQYF
once	.	TRBV12-3/TRBV12-4	TRBJ1-2	TGTGCCAGCAGTTTCCAGGGATATGGCTACACCTTC	CASSFQGYGYTF
.	.	TRBV5-8	TRBJ2-5	TGTGCCAGCAGCTTCGACAGGTTCGGGGCCCAGTACTTC	CASSFDRFGAQYF
.	.	TRBV19	TRBJ2-1	TGTGCCAGTAGTATTGCAGGGGGAGGCTACAATGAGCAGTTCTTC	CASSIAGGGYNEQFF
.	.	TRBV7-2	TRBJ2-2	TGTGCCAGCAGCTCCCGACTAGGCGCGGTCACCGGGGAGCTGTTTTTT	CASSSRLGAVTGELFF